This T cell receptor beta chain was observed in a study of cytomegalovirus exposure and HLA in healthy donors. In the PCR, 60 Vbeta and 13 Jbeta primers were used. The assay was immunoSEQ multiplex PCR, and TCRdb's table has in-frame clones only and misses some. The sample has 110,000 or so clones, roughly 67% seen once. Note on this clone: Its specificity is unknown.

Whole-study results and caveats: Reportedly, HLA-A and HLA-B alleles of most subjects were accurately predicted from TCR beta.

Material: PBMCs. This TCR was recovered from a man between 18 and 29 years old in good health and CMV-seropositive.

The CDR3 DNA follows: TGTGCCATTCCCGGGACTGCCTACAATGAGCAGTTCTTC. Amino acid sequence: CAIPGTAYNEQFF. The genes are TRBV7-9 and TRBJ2-1; possibly TRBD2 for D (6 bases). V lost 10 bases to trimming and J lost 2 bases, with 12 bases between them. This CDR3 contains 13 residues. Germline V gene lookup returns CDR1 SEHNR and CDR2 FQNEAQ (reference sequence).